The 29 T cell receptor beta chains below come from one sample, sequenced in a study of T cell responses to AZD1222 COVID-19 vaccine. Clones were sequenced by immunoSEQ multiplex PCR, and TCRdb holds only the in-frame ones, with some missing. The sample records under 150,000 clones, 88% being singletons. Sequencing was performed on peripheral blood, taken 28 days after the second AZD1222 dose. Receptors originate from an adult who received the AZD1222 COVID-19 vaccine.

Only one count was recorded for this clone. The J gene is TRBJ2-1, the V gene TRBV19, with D maybe TRBD2 (6 bases). Trimming took off 2 bases at V and 2 bases at J, with 10 bases between the two ends. Germline assignment: CDR1 LNHDA and CDR2 SQIVND (reference sequence). This CDR3 region has 15 residues. This chain's CDR3 is CASSILGGTYNEQFF. CDR3 coding DNA: TGTGCCAGTAGTATATTAGGCGGGACCTACAATGAGCAGTTCTTC.

This chain uses TRBV7-9 with TRBJ2-3; weak D call: TRBD1 (6 bases). V lost 5 bases and J 2 bases, leaving 14 bases between the germline ends. The germline V gene has CDR1 SEHNR and CDR2 FQNEAQ (reference sequence). The CDR3 is 15 amino acids. The DNA of the CDR3 is TGTGCCAGCAGCCCCGCTGGGGGCTTCACAGATACGCAGTATTTT. The encoded protein is CASSPAGGFTDTQYF.

The CDR3 DNA sequence: TGTGCCAGCAGCCCCCCGGGTGACAGGGCGGCAGGGACCCAGTACTTC. Translated: CASSPPGDRAAGTQYF. V and J are TRBV3-1 (or the pseudogene TRBV3-2) and TRBJ2-5, with 7 bases lining up with TRBD1. The CDR3 is 16 residues long. Germline V CDR1 and CDR2: LGHDT, YNNKEL (reference sequence). Trimming removed 4 bases from V and 7 bases from J; junction bases left unmatched: 15.

Only a few counts were recorded for this clone. This chain joins TRBV18 and TRBJ1-4; D possibly corresponds to TRBD1 (5 bases). Per the germline V gene, CDR1 is KGHSH and CDR2 is LQKENI. There are 15 residues in the CDR3. Between the trimmed V and J ends, which lost 1 base and 7 bases, there was a span of 13 bases. CDR3 bases: TGTGCCAGCTCACCACGGGGGGTATTCAGTGAAAAACTGTTTTTT. It codes for CASSPRGVFSEKLFF. The whole variable domain, remainder taken from reference TRBV18 and TRBJ1-4, is NAGVMQNPRHLVRRRGQEARLRCSPMKGHSHVYWYRQLPEEGLKFMVYLQKENIIDESGMPKERFSAEFPKEGPSILRIQQVVRGDSAAYFCASSPRGVFSEKLFFGSGTQLSVL.

This chain connects TRBV3-1 (or the pseudogene TRBV3-2) to TRBJ2-3; 8 positions agree with TRBD1. This CDR3 is built from 16 residues. Germline values: CDR1 LGHDT, CDR2 YNNKEL (reference sequence). Trimming cost V 0 bases and J 3 bases; bases outside gene matches: 5. CDR3 sequence reads: CASSQETGVGTDTQYF. DNA of the CDR3: TGTGCCAGCAGCCAAGAGACAGGGGTGGGTACAGATACGCAGTATTTT.

This chain connects TRBV28 to TRBJ1-2, with a possible D match to TRBD1 (6 bases). Trimming cost V 2 bases and J 8 bases, with 15 bases left between them. Germline V gene sequence: CDR1 MDHEN, CDR2 SYDVKM. The CDR3 loop spans 14 amino acids. This CDR3 reads CASSLLGGQRGYTF. The CDR3 DNA reads as TGTGCCAGCAGTTTACTTGGAGGACAGCGGGGCTACACCTTC.

The chain uses TRBV19 and TRBJ2-1; 14 bases agree with TRBD2. This CDR3 has 16 residues. Losses at the gene ends were 6 bases for V and 8 bases for J; bases not matched to a gene: 9. CDR1 LNHDA and CDR2 SQIVND come from the germline V gene (reference sequence). CDR3 sequence: CASRTSGRAMAHEQFF. The CDR3 nucleotides are TGTGCCAGTAGGACTAGCGGGAGGGCGATGGCCCATGAGCAGTTCTTC. The full variable domain, rest sourced from reference TRBV19 and TRBJ2-1, is DGGITQSPKYLFRKEGQNVTLSCEQNLNHDAMYWYRQDPGQGLRLIYYSQIVNDFQKGDIAEGYSVSREKKESFPLTVTSAQKNPTAFYLCASRTSGRAMAHEQFFGPGTRLTVL.

This clone has just one count. The chain uses TRBV27 and TRBJ1-2, with 7 bases fitting TRBD1. V shed 5 bases and J 4 bases; nucleotides not matched to a gene: 10. Germline V gene lookup returns CDR1 MNHEY and CDR2 SMNVEV (reference sequence). The CDR3 sequence is 15 residues long. Here the CDR3 DNA reads TGTGCCAGCAGTCCCGGAGGCGGGACAGTCTATGGCTACACCTTC. Its translation is CASSPGGGTVYGYTF.

The chain recombines TRBV10-1 with TRBJ1-2; D unresolved. CDR3 length: 14 amino acids. V lost 2 bases to trimming and J lost 0 bases, with 7 bases between them. CDR1 and CDR2 (germline): WNHNN, SYGVQD (reference sequence). CDR3 sequence (DNA): TGCGCCAGCAGTGAGAGTCCATCTAACTATGGCTACACCTTC. Residues: CASSESPSNYGYTF.

This clone is a singleton in its sample. The V and J genes are TRBV10-2 and TRBJ2-1; TRBD1 matches at 7 bases. The V gene's germline CDR1 is WSHSY and CDR2 SAAADI. The junction had 2 bases not matched to a gene; V was cut back by 3 bases and J by 3 bases. The CDR3 loop spans 14 amino acids. CDR3 sequence reads: CASSEWDSYNEQFF. Written as DNA, the CDR3 is TGCGCCAGCAGTGAATGGGACAGCTACAATGAGCAGTTCTTC.

The chain joins TRBV9 to TRBJ2-6; no firm D call. The CDR3 extends over 16 amino acids. Between the trimmed V and J ends, which lost 2 bases and 0 bases, there was a span of 9 bases. In germline, CDR1 is SGDLS, CDR2 YYNGEE. The CDR3 DNA follows: TGTGCCAGCAGCGTCAGCCGGATCTCTGGGGCCAACGTCCTGACTTTC. This translates into CASSVSRISGANVLTF.

This clone was recorded a few times. The chain is built from TRBV18 and TRBJ2-1, with 12 nucleotides matching TRBD1. The CDR3 length is 15 residues. V was pared by 3 bases and J by 8 bases, with 5 bases of the junction left unmatched. Germline-derived CDR1 and CDR2 are KGHSH and LQKENI. The CDR3: CASSPGQGAGDEQFF. DNA of the CDR3: TGTGCCAGCTCACCGGGACAGGGGGCTGGCGATGAGCAGTTCTTC.

The rearrangement links TRBV5-1 to TRBJ2-7, with TRBD1 matching over 7 bases. V shed 0 bases and J 3 bases; nucleotides not matched to a gene: 3. Germline V gene data show CDR1 as SGHRS and CDR2 as YFSETQ. This CDR3 is 14 amino acids long. The CDR3 DNA follows: TGCGCCAGCAGCTTGGGGGGACAGAACTACGAGCAGTACTTC. Encoded protein: CASSLGGQNYEQYF.

J is TRBJ1-6 and V is TRBV5-1; the D gene is possibly TRBD1 (5 bases). Trimming pared 2 bases from V and 7 bases from J, leaving 13 bases between. Germline V gives CDR1 SGHRS, CDR2 YFSETQ. The CDR3 has 15 amino acids. CDR3: CASSFAGGGNSPLHF. In DNA form, the CDR3 reads TGCGCCAGCAGCTTCGCGGGGGGTGGCAATTCACCCCTCCACTTT. The full variable domain, completed using reference TRBV5-1 and TRBJ1-6, is KAGVTQTPRYLIKTRGQQVTLSCSPISGHRSVSWYQQTPGQGLQFLFEYFSETQRNKGNFPGRFSGRQFSNSRSEMNVSTLELGDSALYLCASSFAGGGNSPLHFGNGTRLTVT.

V and J are TRBV9 and TRBJ2-7, with TRBD1 matching 7 bases. Looked up from germline, CDR1 is SGDLS and CDR2 is YYNGEE. The CDR3 is 15 amino acids. The J segment lost 7 bases and the V segment lost 0 bases, leaving 10 bases of the junction unmatched. The CDR3 is CASSVEGGPFFEQYF. The DNA of the CDR3 is TGTGCCAGCAGCGTAGAAGGGGGCCCTTTTTTTGAGCAGTACTTC.

V usage is TRBV28 and J usage is TRBJ2-1; D uncertain. This CDR3 region has 12 residues. Germline CDR1 reads MDHEN; CDR2 reads SYDVKM. The ends were cut back, 8 bases at V and 9 bases at J, with 14 bases in the middle. For the CDR3, the DNA is TGTGCCAGCGTTACACAAGGTGTTGAGCAGTTCTTC. It specifies CASVTQGVEQFF.

V and J are TRBV6-5 and TRBJ1-1, with D possibly TRBD1 on 6 matching bases. The CDR3 runs 12 residues. CDR1 is MNHEY, CDR2 SVGAGI, per germline. Trimming stripped 8 bases from V and 6 bases from J, with 13 bases between. In DNA, the CDR3 is TGTGCCAGCTCGACAGGAGAACCTGAAGCTTTCTTT. It specifies CASSTGEPEAFF.

V usage is TRBV4-2 and J usage is TRBJ1-5; 9 bases match TRBD1. V shed 3 bases, J shed 2 bases, and the junction held 14 bases outside the gene matches. The CDR3 is 19 amino acids. The germline V gene encodes CDR1 LGHNA and CDR2 YNFKEQ. CDR3 sequence reads: CASSHPGTGRRGGNQPQHF. DNA of the CDR3: TGTGCCAGCAGCCACCCCGGGACAGGGCGTCGGGGGGGCAATCAGCCCCAGCATTTT.

The chain carries TRBV25-1 and TRBJ1-1, with TRBD1 matching 7 bases. The length of the CDR3 is 14 residues. The junction had 5 bases not matched to a gene; V was cut back by 3 bases and J by 4 bases. Per germline, CDR1 MGHDK and CDR2 SYGVNS. For the CDR3, the DNA is TGTGCCAGCAGTGATTACAGGGGAGGCACTGAAGCTTTCTTT. Translation gives CASSDYRGGTEAFF.

This clone was recorded once. The rearrangement links TRBV5-1 to TRBJ1-2, with D possibly TRBD1 on 6 matching bases. The CDR3 has 15 amino acids. Germline V CDR1 and CDR2: SGHRS, YFSETQ. V was shortened by 0 bases and J by 8 bases, with 17 bases between the two germline ends. Here the CDR3 DNA reads TGCGCCAGCAGCTTGGCAGGCCCGGGGGGCGTAGGCTACACCTTC. Translation: CASSLAGPGGVGYTF.

The count of this clone is one. The chain recombines TRBV19 with TRBJ1-3; no clear D. V lost 4 bases to trimming and J lost 8 bases, with 12 bases between them. Germline CDR1 reads LNHDA; CDR2 reads SQIVND (reference sequence). The CDR3 totals 13 residues. This CDR3 is CASSSPEGYTIYF. For the CDR3, the DNA is TGTGCCAGTAGTAGCCCGGAAGGGTACACCATATATTTT. The full variable domain, with the rest looked up from reference TRBV19 and TRBJ1-3, is DGGITQSPKYLFRKEGQNVTLSCEQNLNHDAMYWYRQDPGQGLRLIYYSQIVNDFQKGDIAEGYSVSREKKESFPLTVTSAQKNPTAFYLCASSSPEGYTIYFGEGSWLTVV.

The CDR3: CASSLGTGEETQYF. For the CDR3, the DNA is TGCGCCAGCAGCCTAGGAACAGGAGAAGAGACCCAGTACTTC. V gene TRBV5-1 combines with J gene TRBJ2-5; D might be TRBD1 (5 bases). Trimming pared 4 bases from V and 3 bases from J, leaving 13 bases between. This CDR3 has 14 amino acids. Germline V lookup: CDR1 SGHRS, CDR2 YFSETQ.

V usage is TRBV5-1 and J usage is TRBJ1-4, with D unresolved. CDR1 and CDR2 (germline): SGHRS, YFSETQ. Trimming took off 6 bases at V and 5 bases at J, with 14 bases between the two ends. The length of the CDR3 is 14 residues. The CDR3 bases are TGCGCCAGCAATCCCCGGGGAGGCAATGAAAAACTGTTTTTT. It specifies CASNPRGGNEKLFF.

About this clone itself: A read error may produce the germline difference seen at one junction end. The CDR3 coding sequence is TGTGCCAGCAGACAAGGGGCGAGGACAACTAATGAAAAACTGTTTTTT. Its translation is CASRQGARTTNEKLFF. This chain connects TRBV14 to TRBJ1-4; D is possibly TRBD1 (5 bases). Germline V gene sequence: CDR1 SGHDN, CDR2 FVKESK. The CDR3 spans 16 residues.

The chain joins TRBV28 to TRBJ1-1; no clear D gene. The CDR3 runs to 13 residues. Looked up from germline, CDR1 is MDHEN and CDR2 is SYDVKM. Trimming removed 4 bases at V and 0 bases at J, with 6 bases between. In nucleotides, the CDR3 is TGTGCCAGCAGTTCCCTCATGAACACTGAAGCTTTCTTT. Translated: CASSSLMNTEAFF.

The chain has TRBV5-3 and TRBJ1-5; TRBD1 might be the D (5 bases). TRBV5-3 is placed among ORFs of uncertain function. The ends were cut back, 0 bases at V and 3 bases at J, with 28 bases in the middle. The CDR3 spans 21 residues. DNA of the CDR3: TGTGCCAGAAGCTTGGCTCCATACGGGGGTGGCCGGCCCTTTCCCAATCAGCCCCAGCATTTT. This translates into CARSLAPYGGGRPFPNQPQHF.

The chain combines TRBV5-1 with TRBJ2-7; 9 nucleotides align to TRBD1. The germline gives CDR1 SGHRS, CDR2 YFSETQ. The CDR3 is made up of 15 amino acids. The trim removed 0 bases at V and 2 bases at J, leaving 3 bases unmatched. CDR3 coding DNA: TGCGCCAGCAGCTTGGGGAACAGGGGGCCCTACGAGCAGTACTTC. It codes for CASSLGNRGPYEQYF.

The chain recombines TRBV27 with TRBJ1-6; 8 positions agree with TRBD1. The germline V gene has CDR1 MNHEY and CDR2 SMNVEV (reference sequence). This CDR3 spans 14 amino acids. V lost 2 bases and J lost 9; bases outside the gene matches: 3. The CDR3 spells CASSLRQGASPLHF. CDR3 nucleotides: TGTGCCAGCAGTTTACGGCAGGGGGCTTCACCCCTCCACTTT.

This clone was observed a handful of times. This sequence joins TRBV4-1 and TRBJ2-3; 7 bases map to TRBD1. Germline V gives CDR1 MGHRA, CDR2 YSYEKL. J gave up 2 bases and V 7 bases, and 9 bases lay outside the gene matches. The CDR3 extends over 15 amino acids. The CDR3 here is CASTHRGEPTDTQYF. CDR3 nucleotides: TGCGCCAGCACCCACAGGGGAGAGCCCACAGATACGCAGTATTTT.